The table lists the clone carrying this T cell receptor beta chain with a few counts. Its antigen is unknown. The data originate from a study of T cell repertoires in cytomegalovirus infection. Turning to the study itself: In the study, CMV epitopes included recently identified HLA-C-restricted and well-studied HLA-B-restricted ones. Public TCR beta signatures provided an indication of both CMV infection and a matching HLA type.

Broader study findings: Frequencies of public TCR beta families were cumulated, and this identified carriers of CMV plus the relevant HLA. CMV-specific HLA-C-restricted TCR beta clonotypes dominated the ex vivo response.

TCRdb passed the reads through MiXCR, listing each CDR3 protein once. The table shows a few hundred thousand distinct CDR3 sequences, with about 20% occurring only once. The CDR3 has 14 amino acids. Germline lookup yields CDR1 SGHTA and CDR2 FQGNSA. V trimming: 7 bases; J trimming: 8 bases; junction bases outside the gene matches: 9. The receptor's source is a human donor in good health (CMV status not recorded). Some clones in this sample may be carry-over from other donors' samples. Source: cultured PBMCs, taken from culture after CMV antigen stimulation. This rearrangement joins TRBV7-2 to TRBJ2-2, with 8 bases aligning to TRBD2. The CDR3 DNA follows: TGTGCCAGCAAGCGGCGGGAGGTAGCTGGGGAGCTGTTTTTT. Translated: CASKRREVAGELFF. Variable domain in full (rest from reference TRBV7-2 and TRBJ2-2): GAGVSQSPSNKVTEKGKDVELRCDPISGHTALYWYRQSLGQGLEFLIYFQGNSAPDKSGLPSDRFSAERTGGSVSTLTIQRTQQEDSAVYLCASKRREVAGELFFGEGSRLTVL.